Sequencing of this T cell receptor (beta chain) was carried out in a study of blood T cell repertoires in COVID-19. Study background: Collection of acute and convalescent COVID-19 samples took place in the United States, Italy and Spain. PBMCs, B-cell-depleted T cells, or T cells were the source of the cDNA or gDNA that made up the material.

Trimming took 2 bases from V and 5 from J, leaving 12 bases between them. This CDR3 is built from 14 residues. Germline loops: CDR1 MGHDK, CDR2 SYGVNS. Original processing notes: From reference gene primer amplification, estimates of nucleated cell counts were derived. Assay: immunoSEQ multiplex PCR; the TCRdb copy retains only in-frame clones and omits some. V, J and clone size are those of that table, while D and trimming were read from the DNA. The data show approximately 110,000 clones, with more than 75% seen just once and 2% to 2.5% held by the top ten. Sample: peripheral blood. The clonotype was recovered from a human donor in a cohort sampled during active COVID-19. The rearrangement links TRBV25-1 to TRBJ2-5, with unresolved D. CDR3 DNA: TGTGCCAGCAGTGAACAGGTCGCCATCGAGACCCAGTACTTC. It encodes CASSEQVAIETQYF.